The 29 T cell receptor beta chains listed next were all sequenced from one sample in a study of T cells after yellow fever vaccination. TCRdb passed the 5' RACE reads through MiXCR, listing each CDR3 protein once. The sample contains 200,000 to 300,000 distinct CDR3 sequences, around 6.7% of which appear only once. Here the sequenced sample was CD4+ T cells sorted from PBMCs, taken on the day of the yellow fever booster vaccination. The receptors originated from a man aged 25 to 45 who received the YFV17D yellow fever vaccine.

The V call is TRBV6-2 or TRBV6-3, the J call TRBJ2-4, with TRBD2 identical over 10 bases. After removal of 8 bases from V and 0 bases from J, the junction contained 16 bases not matched to a gene. CDR1 is MNHEY, CDR2 SVGEGT, per germline. The CDR3 totals 19 residues. The CDR3 DNA reads TGTGCCAGCCGGTCCGAAGCGGGAGGGCCGTTTCCAGCCAAAAACATTCAGTACTTC. Amino acids: CASRSEAGGPFPAKNIQYF.

A word on this clonotype: A much larger clone lies one base from this, so it may be a read error. The V and J genes are TRBV29-1 and TRBJ2-4; 7 bases agree with TRBD2. The CDR3 sequence is 13 residues long. CDR1 and CDR2 (germline): SQVTM, ANQGSEA. The DNA for the CDR3 is TGCAGCGTTGGGGAGGGAGCCAAAAACACTCAGTACTTC. Amino acids: CSVGEGAKNTQYF. The whole variable domain, filled in from reference TRBV29-1 and TRBJ2-4, reads SAVISQKPSRDICQRGTSLTIQCQVDSQVTMMFWYRQQPGQSLTLIATANQGSEATYESGFVIDKFPISRPNLTFSTLTVSNMSPEDSSIYLCSVGEGAKNTQYFGAGTRLSVL.

V gene TRBV5-1 combines with J gene TRBJ2-3; no clear D. Germline CDR1 and CDR2: SGHRS and YFSETQ. This CDR3 is built from 15 residues. Trimming shortened V by 3 bases and J by 3 bases, and 14 bases separated the two germline ends. CDR3 bases: TGCGCCAGCAGCTCTGGATGGCTCGGGACAGATACGCAGTATTTT. Its translation is CASSSGWLGTDTQYF.

The V call is TRBV5-4, the J call TRBJ2-7; a possible D gene is TRBD1 (6 bases). Germline-derived CDR1 and CDR2 are SGHNT and YYREEE (reference sequence). The V gene lost 4 bases and the J gene lost 4 bases, with 15 bases spanning the gap. This CDR3 is 14 amino acids long. The CDR3 loop is CASSVRDTFYEQYF. CDR3 DNA sequence: TGTGCCAGCAGCGTCCGGGACACTTTTTACGAGCAGTACTTC.

The chain employs TRBV7-2 and TRBJ2-3, with D unresolved. Trimming stripped 5 bases from V and 1 base from J, with 13 bases between. Germline assignment: CDR1 SGHTA and CDR2 FQGNSA. The CDR3 is made up of 15 amino acids. The CDR3, as DNA: TGTGCCAGCAGCCTGACTGGGGAACGCACAGATACGCAGTATTTT. Amino acid sequence: CASSLTGERTDTQYF.

In its sample, this clonotype was seen a few times. V gene TRBV24-1 combines with J gene TRBJ1-1; D perhaps matches TRBD1 (5 bases). The V end was cut by 9 bases, the J end by 6 bases, with 16 bases between. The CDR3 runs to 13 residues. CDR1 is KGHDR and CDR2 is SFDVKD in the germline V gene. The CDR3 sequence: CATSRGGVAEAFF. For the CDR3, the DNA is TGTGCCACCTCCCGGGGGGGTGTAGCTGAAGCTTTCTTT.

The chain has TRBV30 and TRBJ1-5; no firm D call. V shed 3 bases and J shed 5 bases, with 8 bases lying between them. The CDR3 loop spans 12 amino acids. Germline loops: CDR1 GTSNPN, CDR2 SVGIG (reference sequence). The CDR3 DNA reads TGTGCCTGGAGCCCAAGTGATCAGCCCCAGCATTTT. Its translation: CAWSPSDQPQHF.

Only a few counts were recorded for this clonotype. The genes are TRBV27 and TRBJ1-3; D ambiguous. The CDR3 is 12 residues long. The ends were cut back, 8 bases at V and 10 bases at J, with 15 bases in the middle. Germline V gives CDR1 MNHEY, CDR2 SMNVEV (reference sequence). The CDR3 region is CASRGGGRTIYF. Here the CDR3 DNA reads TGTGCCAGCCGGGGAGGAGGACGTACCATATATTTT.

As DNA, the CDR3 is TGCGCCAGCAGCCTGACGACTAGCGGGGAAGAGACCCAGTACTTC. Amino acid sequence: CASSLTTSGEETQYF. This chain links TRBV10-2 with TRBJ2-5; 11 bases line up with TRBD2. Germline loops: CDR1 WSHSY, CDR2 SAAADI. The CDR3 is 15 amino acids. V lost 6 bases to trimming and J lost 3 bases; unmatched junction nucleotides: 6.

V gene TRBV12-3 or TRBV12-4 combines with J gene TRBJ2-1; TRBD2 agrees at 14 bases. The CDR3 contains 16 residues. The J segment lost 10 bases and the V segment lost 5 bases, leaving 10 bases of the junction unmatched. CDR3 in amino acids: CASSPPGLAGEGEQFF. The CDR3, as DNA: TGTGCCAGCAGTCCCCCGGGACTAGCGGGAGAGGGCGAGCAGTTCTTC.

The chain combines TRBV6-1 with TRBJ2-3; possibly TRBD1 or TRBD2 for D (5 bases each). This CDR3 has 16 amino acids. Trimming took off 5 bases at V and 0 bases at J, with 15 bases between the two ends. Per the germline V gene, CDR1 is MNHNS and CDR2 is SASEGT. CDR3 bases: TGTGCCAGCAGTCGACCCCGGGACGCCAGCACAGATACGCAGTATTTT. This sequence encodes CASSRPRDASTDTQYF.

This clonotype was counted many times. This sequence joins TRBV7-6 and TRBJ2-3, with 7 bases lining up with TRBD1. The CDR3 length is 14 residues. V shed 0 bases, J shed 7 bases, and the junction held 4 bases outside the gene matches. Looked up from germline, CDR1 is SGHVS and CDR2 is FNYEAQ. CDR3 region: CASSLATGENTQYF. The CDR3 coding sequence is TGTGCCAGCAGCTTAGCTACAGGGGAAAATACGCAGTATTTT.

This clonotype was detected only a few times. This chain connects TRBV4-2 to TRBJ1-2; 7 bases are shared with TRBD1. Germline V lookup: CDR1 LGHNA, CDR2 YNFKEQ. The CDR3 is 16 amino acids. The trim removed 4 bases at V and 4 bases at J, leaving 12 bases unmatched. CDR3 DNA sequence: TGTGCCAGCAGCCGAGAAAACACAGGGGAGTCCTATGGCTACACCTTC. Its protein product is CASSRENTGESYGYTF.

At least ten counts were recorded for this clonotype. The chain joins TRBV28 to TRBJ2-7; D remains unclear. The V gene lost 8 bases and the J gene lost 2 bases, with 16 bases spanning the gap. CDR3 size: 14 residues. CDR1 and CDR2 from the germline V gene are MDHEN and SYDVKM. CDR3 DNA: TGTGCCAGCTTGCCCACTCGTCCTACCTACGAGCAGTACTTC. Residues: CASLPTRPTYEQYF.

This clonotype was seen a handful of times. This chain uses TRBV18 with TRBJ2-5, with 14 positions matching TRBD2. The CDR3 is made up of 15 amino acids. Per germline, CDR1 KGHSH and CDR2 LQKENI. The V and J ends lost 0 bases and 10 bases, in that order; junction bases with no gene match: 4. CDR3 sequence reads: CASSPPGLAGAVQYF. The DNA for the CDR3 is TGTGCCAGCTCACCACCGGGACTAGCGGGAGCGGTCCAGTACTTC.

This clonotype was counted at least ten times. J is TRBJ2-7 and V is TRBV6-2 or TRBV6-3; no definite D call. V gave up 2 bases and J gave up 1 base, with 6 bases separating them. Per germline, CDR1 MNHEY and CDR2 SVGEGT. The CDR3 extends over 13 amino acids. This CDR3 reads CASSYKGSYEQYF. In nucleotides, the CDR3 is TGTGCCAGCAGTTACAAGGGTTCCTACGAGCAGTACTTC.

Of note for this clonotype: At one end the junction does not follow the germline gene, possibly because of a read error. V and J are TRBV24-1 and TRBJ1-3; 7 nucleotides line up with TRBD1. Germline CDR1 and CDR2: KGHDR and SFDVKD. CDR3 length equals 13 residues. The CDR3 bases are TGTGCCACCACCTCCGGGACAGAAAACTCCATATATTTT. Translation gives CATTSGTENSIYF.

This chain connects TRBV18 to TRBJ1-4; 7 bases align to TRBD1. With V trimmed by 3 bases and J by 4 bases, 2 bases remained unmatched. CDR3 length: 14 amino acids. CDR1 and CDR2 from the germline V gene are KGHSH and LQKENI. The CDR3 sequence: CASSPGQLNEKLFF. CDR3 bases: TGTGCCAGCTCACCGGGACAGCTTAATGAAAAACTGTTTTTT.

The sample holds a few counts of this clonotype. CDR3 nucleotides: TGCAGTGCTAAAAATAGCAATCAGCCCCAGCATTTT. This sequence encodes CSAKNSNQPQHF. The genes are TRBV20-1 and TRBJ1-5; D not resolved. CDR1 and CDR2 (germline): DFQATT, SNEGSKA (reference sequence). This CDR3 has 12 residues. Trimming removed 4 bases from V and 0 bases from J, with 4 bases in between.

The table lists this clonotype with a few counts. The CDR3 nucleotides read TGTGCCAGCTCGGACAGGAGGGAGGATCAGCCCCAGCATTTT. Translation: CASSDRREDQPQHF. The rearrangement uses TRBV12-3 or TRBV12-4 and TRBJ1-5; 7 nucleotides agree with TRBD1. CDR3 length: 14 amino acids. The ends lost 8 bases at V and 5 bases at J; junction bases unmatched: 9.

This clonotype has ten or more counts. The chain uses TRBV30 and TRBJ2-3; 13 nucleotides agree with TRBD2. The V and J ends lost 3 bases and 3 bases, in that order; junction bases with no gene match: 6. Looked up from germline, CDR1 is GTSNPN and CDR2 is SVGIG (reference sequence). CDR3 length: 16 amino acids. The CDR3 is CAWSVLAGGGTDTQYF. CDR3 coding DNA: TGTGCCTGGAGCGTACTAGCGGGAGGGGGTACAGATACGCAGTATTTT.

This clonotype was observed many times. The CDR3 coding sequence is TGTGCCAGCAGCCCCCAGGGGGGGAAAAATGAGCAGTTCTTC. Translation: CASSPQGGKNEQFF. The rearrangement links TRBV7-9 to TRBJ2-1; D tentatively fits TRBD1 or TRBD2 (7 bases each). The germline V gene has CDR1 SEHNR and CDR2 FQNEAQ (reference sequence). The V gene lost 5 bases and the J gene lost 7 bases, with 15 bases spanning the gap. This CDR3 is 14 amino acids long. The entire variable domain, with the rest obtained from reference TRBV7-9 and TRBJ2-1, is as follows: DTGVSQNPRHKITKRGQNVTFRCDPISEHNRLYWYRQTLGQGPEFLTYFQNEAQLEKSRLLSDRFSAERPKGSFSTLEIQRTEQGDSAMYLCASSPQGGKNEQFFGPGTRLTVL.

This clonotype was seen repeatedly, ten times or more. This chain joins TRBV29-1 and TRBJ2-1; TRBD2 agrees at 7 bases. The J segment lost 3 bases and the V segment lost 7 bases, leaving 3 bases of the junction unmatched. The germline CDR1 and CDR2 sequences are SQVTM and ANQGSEA. The CDR3 has 12 amino acids. The CDR3 loop reads CSGGDYYNEQFF. The CDR3, as DNA: TGCAGCGGAGGGGACTACTACAATGAGCAGTTCTTC.

This clonotype was detected ten times or more. This chain uses TRBV5-1 with TRBJ2-5; TRBD2 might be the D (5 bases). Deletions cut 5 bases from V and 4 bases from J, with 12 bases between. This CDR3 is built from 13 residues. Germline V gives CDR1 SGHRS, CDR2 YFSETQ. CDR3 DNA sequence: TGCGCCAGCAGTTCGCGGGCGGGAGAGACCCAGTACTTC. The encoded protein is CASSSRAGETQYF.

This chain links TRBV2 with TRBJ1-1, with TRBD1 matching over 7 bases. Trimming at V came to 10 bases and at J to 1 base, leaving 12 bases not matched to a gene. Germline CDR1 and CDR2: SNHLY and FYNNEI. The CDR3 has 15 residues. CDR3 in amino acids: CATRPYRGENTEAFF. As DNA, the CDR3 is TGTGCCACCCGACCATACAGGGGCGAGAACACTGAAGCTTTCTTT.

V is TRBV29-1 and J is TRBJ1-4; possibly TRBD1 for D (5 bases). The V and J ends lost 5 bases and 10 bases respectively, with 11 bases between them. Germline V CDR1 and CDR2: SQVTM, ANQGSEA. This CDR3 has 11 residues. The CDR3 sequence is CSVRGGGKLFF. CDR3 coding DNA: TGCAGCGTTCGGGGGGGTGGAAAACTGTTTTTT. Full variable domain (missing parts from reference TRBV29-1 and TRBJ1-4): SAVISQKPSRDICQRGTSLTIQCQVDSQVTMMFWYRQQPGQSLTLIATANQGSEATYESGFVIDKFPISRPNLTFSTLTVSNMSPEDSSIYLCSVRGGGKLFFGSGTQLSVL.

This clonotype was seen many times. The chain couples TRBV28 to TRBJ1-1; D gene ambiguous. Germline-derived CDR1 and CDR2 are MDHEN and SYDVKM. V was trimmed by 7 bases and J by 1 base, leaving 16 bases between them. The CDR3 runs 15 residues. Written as DNA, the CDR3 is TGTGCCAGCAACCCGATCGGGGTAAGGAACACTGAAGCTTTCTTT. Translated, it gives CASNPIGVRNTEAFF.

V gene TRBV5-1 combines with J gene TRBJ2-3; 13 bases map to TRBD2. V gave up 3 bases and J gave up 5 bases; unmatched junction bases: 12. The CDR3 extends over 18 amino acids. The V gene's germline CDR1 is SGHRS and CDR2 YFSETQ. The CDR3 loop reads CASSSGLAGSPGGDTQYF. The CDR3 DNA reads TGCGCCAGCAGCTCGGGACTAGCGGGAAGCCCAGGCGGAGATACGCAGTATTTT.

This clonotype was counted at least ten times. V is TRBV12-3 or TRBV12-4 and J is TRBJ2-1; 11 positions agree with TRBD2. Trimming removed 10 bases from V and 4 bases from J; junction bases left unmatched: 3. This CDR3 comprises 13 residues. The CDR3 DNA is TGTGCCACGACTAGCGGGGTTTACAATGAGCAGTTCTTC. Protein: CATTSGVYNEQFF.